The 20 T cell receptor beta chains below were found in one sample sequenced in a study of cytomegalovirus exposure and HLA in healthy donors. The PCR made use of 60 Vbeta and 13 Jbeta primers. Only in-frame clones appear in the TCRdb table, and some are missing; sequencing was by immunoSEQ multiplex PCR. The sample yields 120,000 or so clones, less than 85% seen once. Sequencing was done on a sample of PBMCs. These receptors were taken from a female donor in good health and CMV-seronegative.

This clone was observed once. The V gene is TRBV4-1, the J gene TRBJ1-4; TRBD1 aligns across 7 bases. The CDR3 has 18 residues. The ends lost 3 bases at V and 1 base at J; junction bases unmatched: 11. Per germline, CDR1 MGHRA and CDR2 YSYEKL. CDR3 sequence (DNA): TGCGCCAGCAGCCACCCTGGGGAAGGGGGCCGAACTAATGAAAAACTGTTTTTT. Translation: CASSHPGEGGRTNEKLFF.

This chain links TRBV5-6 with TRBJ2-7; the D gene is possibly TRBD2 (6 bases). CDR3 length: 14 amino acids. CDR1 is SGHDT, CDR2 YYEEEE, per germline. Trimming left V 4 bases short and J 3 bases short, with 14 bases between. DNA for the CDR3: TGTGCCAGCAGCCCCGGGAGCCCAAACTACGAGCAGTACTTC. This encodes CASSPGSPNYEQYF. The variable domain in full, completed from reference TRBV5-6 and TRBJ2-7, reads DAGVTQSPTHLIKTRGQQVTLRCSPKSGHDTVSWYQQALGQGPQFIFQYYEEEERQRGNFPDRFSGHQFPNYSSELNVNALLLGDSALYLCASSPGSPNYEQYFGPGTRLTVT.

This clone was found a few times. CDR3 protein: CASSSGGGGGANVLTF. The CDR3 DNA follows: TGTGCCAGCAGTTCCGGGGGGGGAGGTGGGGCCAACGTCCTGACTTTC. The chain joins TRBV6-5 to TRBJ2-6, with 8 nucleotides matching TRBD2. The germline CDR1 and CDR2 sequences are MNHEY and SVGAGI. The CDR3 is made up of 16 amino acids. The V gene end was trimmed by 4 bases and the J gene end by 3 bases; junction bases not matched to a gene: 5.

The CDR3 DNA follows: TGTGCCAAACAGACTAGCGGGGGTGATGGTTCCGCGGAGACCCAGTACTTC. Encoded protein: CAKQTSGGDGSAETQYF. V and J are TRBV2 and TRBJ2-5; 12 nucleotides line up with TRBD2. The V segment lost 10 bases and the J segment 5 bases; nucleotides outside the gene matches: 17. The CDR3 has 17 residues. CDR1 is SNHLY, CDR2 FYNNEI, per germline.

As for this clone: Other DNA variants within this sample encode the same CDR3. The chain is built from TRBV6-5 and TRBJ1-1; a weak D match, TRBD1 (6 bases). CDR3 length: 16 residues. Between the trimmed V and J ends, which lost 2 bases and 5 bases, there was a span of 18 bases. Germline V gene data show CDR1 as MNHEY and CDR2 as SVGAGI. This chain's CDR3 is CASSYAGQGIGTEAFF. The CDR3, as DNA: TGTGCCAGCAGTTACGCAGGGCAGGGGATAGGGACTGAAGCTTTCTTT.

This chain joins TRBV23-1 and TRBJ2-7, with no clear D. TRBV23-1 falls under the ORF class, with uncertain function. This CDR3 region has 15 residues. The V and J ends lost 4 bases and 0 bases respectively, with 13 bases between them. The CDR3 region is CASSLSTASSYEQYF. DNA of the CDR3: TGCGCCAGCAGTCTAAGCACAGCCAGCTCCTACGAGCAGTACTTC.

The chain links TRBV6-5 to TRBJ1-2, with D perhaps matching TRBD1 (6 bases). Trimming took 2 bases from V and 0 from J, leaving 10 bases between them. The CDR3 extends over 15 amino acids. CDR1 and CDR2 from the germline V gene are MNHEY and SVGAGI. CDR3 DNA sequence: TGTGCCAGCAGTTACATGGGGGCTCCTAACTATGGCTACACCTTC. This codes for CASSYMGAPNYGYTF.

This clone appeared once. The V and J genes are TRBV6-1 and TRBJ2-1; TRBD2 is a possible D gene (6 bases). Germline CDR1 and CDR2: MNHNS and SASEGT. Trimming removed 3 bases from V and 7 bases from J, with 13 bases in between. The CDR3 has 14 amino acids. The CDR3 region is CASSDGTFGNEQFF. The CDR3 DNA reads TGTGCCAGCAGTGATGGGACTTTTGGGAATGAGCAGTTCTTC.

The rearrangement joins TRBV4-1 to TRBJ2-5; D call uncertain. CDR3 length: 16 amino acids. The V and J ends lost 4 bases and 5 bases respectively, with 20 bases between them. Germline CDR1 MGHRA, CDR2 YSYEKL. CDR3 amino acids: CASSLSGTAASETQYF. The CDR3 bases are TGCGCCAGCAGCCTCTCCGGTACTGCCGCTTCGGAGACCCAGTACTTC.

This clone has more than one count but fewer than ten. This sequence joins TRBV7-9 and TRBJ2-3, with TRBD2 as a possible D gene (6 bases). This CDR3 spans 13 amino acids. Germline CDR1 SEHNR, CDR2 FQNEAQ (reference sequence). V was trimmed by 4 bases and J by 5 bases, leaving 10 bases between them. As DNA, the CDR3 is TGTGCCAGCAGCTCTGCGGGGAAAGATACGCAGTATTTT. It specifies CASSSAGKDTQYF.

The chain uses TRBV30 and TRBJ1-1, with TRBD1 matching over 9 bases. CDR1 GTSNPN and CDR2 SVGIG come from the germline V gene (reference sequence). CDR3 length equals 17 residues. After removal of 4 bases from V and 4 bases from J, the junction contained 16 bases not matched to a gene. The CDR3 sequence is CAWTPLGQGRRTTEAFF. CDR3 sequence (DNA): TGTGCCTGGACTCCACTGGGACAGGGCCGTCGGACCACTGAAGCTTTCTTT.

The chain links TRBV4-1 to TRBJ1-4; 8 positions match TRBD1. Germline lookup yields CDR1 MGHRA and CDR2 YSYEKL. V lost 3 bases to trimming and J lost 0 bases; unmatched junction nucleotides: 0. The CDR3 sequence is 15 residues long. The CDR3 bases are TGCGCCAGCAGCCAGGGACAGGCAACTAATGAAAAACTGTTTTTT. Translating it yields CASSQGQATNEKLFF.

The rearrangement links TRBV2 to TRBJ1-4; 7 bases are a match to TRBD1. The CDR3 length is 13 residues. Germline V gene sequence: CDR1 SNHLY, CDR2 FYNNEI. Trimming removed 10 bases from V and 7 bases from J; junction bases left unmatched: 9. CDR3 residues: CATTRGLGEKLFF. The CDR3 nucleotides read TGTGCCACGACTAGGGGGCTAGGTGAAAAACTGTTTTTT.

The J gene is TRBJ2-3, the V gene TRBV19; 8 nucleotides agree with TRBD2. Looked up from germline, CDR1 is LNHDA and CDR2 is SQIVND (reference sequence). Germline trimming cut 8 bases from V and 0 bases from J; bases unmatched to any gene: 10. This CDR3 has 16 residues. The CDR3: CASSDEAGVSTDTQYF. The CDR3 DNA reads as TGTGCCAGTTCTGACGAAGCGGGGGTTAGCACAGATACGCAGTATTTT.

CDR3 coding DNA: TGCGCCAGCAGCCAAGCAGGACGCCCGGAGGTAGACAATGAGCAGTTCTTC. Amino acid sequence: CASSQAGRPEVDNEQFF. The chain links TRBV4-1 to TRBJ2-1, with D possibly TRBD2 on 5 matching bases. V was shortened by 1 base and J by 5 bases, with 18 bases between the two germline ends. In germline, CDR1 is MGHRA, CDR2 YSYEKL. CDR3 length: 17 amino acids.

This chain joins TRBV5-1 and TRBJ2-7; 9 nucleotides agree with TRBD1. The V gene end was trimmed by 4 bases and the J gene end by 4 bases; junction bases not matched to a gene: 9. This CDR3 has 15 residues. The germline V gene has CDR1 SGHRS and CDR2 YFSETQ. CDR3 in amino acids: CASSAGTGLPYEQYF. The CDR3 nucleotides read TGCGCCAGCAGCGCTGGGACAGGGCTTCCATACGAGCAGTACTTC.

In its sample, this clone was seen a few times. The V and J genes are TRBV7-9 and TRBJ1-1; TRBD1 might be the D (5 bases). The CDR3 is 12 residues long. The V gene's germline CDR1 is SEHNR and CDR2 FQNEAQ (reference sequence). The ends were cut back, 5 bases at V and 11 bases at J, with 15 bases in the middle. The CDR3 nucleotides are TGTGCCAGCAGCACCCAGTCCGGGGGGGCTTTCTTT. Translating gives CASSTQSGGAFF. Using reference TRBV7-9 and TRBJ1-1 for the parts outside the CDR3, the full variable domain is DTGVSQNPRHKITKRGQNVTFRCDPISEHNRLYWYRQTLGQGPEFLTYFQNEAQLEKSRLLSDRFSAERPKGSFSTLEIQRTEQGDSAMYLCASSTQSGGAFFGQGTRLTVV.

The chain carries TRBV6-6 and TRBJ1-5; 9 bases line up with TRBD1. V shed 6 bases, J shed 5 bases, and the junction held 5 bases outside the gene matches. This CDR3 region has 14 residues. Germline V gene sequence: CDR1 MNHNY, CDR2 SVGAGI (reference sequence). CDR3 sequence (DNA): TGTGCCAGCAGGGACAGACAGGGGGATCAGCCCCAGCATTTT. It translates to CASRDRQGDQPQHF.

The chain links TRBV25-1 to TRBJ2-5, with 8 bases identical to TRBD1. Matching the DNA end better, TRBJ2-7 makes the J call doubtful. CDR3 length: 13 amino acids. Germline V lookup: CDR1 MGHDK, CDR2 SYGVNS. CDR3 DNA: TGTGCCAGCAAAGGGACAGGCTCCTACGAGCAGTACTTC. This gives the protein CASKGTGSYEQYF.

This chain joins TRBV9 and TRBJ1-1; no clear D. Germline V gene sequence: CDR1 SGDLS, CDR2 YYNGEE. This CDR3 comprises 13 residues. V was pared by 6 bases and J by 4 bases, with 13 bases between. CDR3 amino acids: CASTGRTGTEAFF. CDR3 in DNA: TGTGCCAGCACCGGGAGAACGGGCACTGAAGCTTTCTTT.